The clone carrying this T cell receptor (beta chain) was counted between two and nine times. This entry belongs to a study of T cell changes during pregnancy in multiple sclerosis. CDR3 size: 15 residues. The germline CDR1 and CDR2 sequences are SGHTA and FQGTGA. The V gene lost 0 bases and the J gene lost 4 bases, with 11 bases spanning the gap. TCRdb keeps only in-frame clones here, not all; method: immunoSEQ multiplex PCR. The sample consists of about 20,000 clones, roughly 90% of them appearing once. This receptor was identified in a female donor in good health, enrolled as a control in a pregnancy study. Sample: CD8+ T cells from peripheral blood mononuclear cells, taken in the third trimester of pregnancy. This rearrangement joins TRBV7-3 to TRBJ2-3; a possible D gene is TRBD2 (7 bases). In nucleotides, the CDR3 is TGTGCCAGCAGCTTAACAGGGGGGGCTGCAGATACGCAGTATTTT. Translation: CASSLTGGAADTQYF.